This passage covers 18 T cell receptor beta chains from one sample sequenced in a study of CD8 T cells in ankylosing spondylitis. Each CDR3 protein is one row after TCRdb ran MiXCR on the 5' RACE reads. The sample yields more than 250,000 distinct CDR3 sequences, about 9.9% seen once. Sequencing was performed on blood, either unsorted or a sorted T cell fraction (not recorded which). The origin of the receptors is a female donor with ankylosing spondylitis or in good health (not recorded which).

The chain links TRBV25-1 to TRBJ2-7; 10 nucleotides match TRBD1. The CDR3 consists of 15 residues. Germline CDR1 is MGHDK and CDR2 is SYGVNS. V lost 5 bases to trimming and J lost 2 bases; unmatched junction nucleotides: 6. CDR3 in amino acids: CASSRQGAVPYEQYF. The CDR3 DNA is TGTGCCAGCAGTAGACAGGGGGCTGTCCCCTACGAGCAGTACTTC.

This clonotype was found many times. CDR3 protein: CASGKLVGNTDTQYF. The CDR3 DNA follows: TGTGCCAGCGGGAAGCTTGTGGGAAACACAGATACGCAGTATTTT. The chain carries TRBV7-9 and TRBJ2-3, with unresolved D. Germline V gene sequence: CDR1 SEHNR, CDR2 FQNEAQ (reference sequence). V was cut by 8 bases and J by 2 bases, with 17 bases left in between. The CDR3 has 15 residues.

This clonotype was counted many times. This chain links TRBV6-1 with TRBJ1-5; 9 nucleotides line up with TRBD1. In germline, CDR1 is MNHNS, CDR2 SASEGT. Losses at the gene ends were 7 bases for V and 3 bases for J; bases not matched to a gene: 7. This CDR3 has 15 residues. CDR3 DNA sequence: TGTGCCAGCAACCTTGACAGGGGGAACAATCAGCCCCAGCATTTT. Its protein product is CASNLDRGNNQPQHF.

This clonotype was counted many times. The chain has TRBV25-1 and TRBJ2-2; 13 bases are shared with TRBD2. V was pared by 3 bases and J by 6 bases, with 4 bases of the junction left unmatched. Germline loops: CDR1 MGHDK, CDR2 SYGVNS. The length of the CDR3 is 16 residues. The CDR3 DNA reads TGTGCCAGCAGTGACAGGACTAGCGGGAGAGCCGGGGAGCTGTTTTTT. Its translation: CASSDRTSGRAGELFF.

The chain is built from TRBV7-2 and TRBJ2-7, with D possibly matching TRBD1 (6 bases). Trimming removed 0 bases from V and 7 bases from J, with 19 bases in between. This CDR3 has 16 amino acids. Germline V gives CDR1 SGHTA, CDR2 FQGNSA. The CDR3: CASSLAWDTQTGEQYF. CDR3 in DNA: TGTGCCAGCAGCTTAGCATGGGACACGCAGACCGGAGAGCAGTACTTC.

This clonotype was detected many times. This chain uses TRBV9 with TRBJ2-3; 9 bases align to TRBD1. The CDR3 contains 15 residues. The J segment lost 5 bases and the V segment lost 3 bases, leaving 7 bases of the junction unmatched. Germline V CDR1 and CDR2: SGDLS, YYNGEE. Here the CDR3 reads CASSGTGGSGDTQYF. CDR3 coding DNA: TGTGCCAGCAGCGGAACAGGGGGCTCGGGAGATACGCAGTATTTT.

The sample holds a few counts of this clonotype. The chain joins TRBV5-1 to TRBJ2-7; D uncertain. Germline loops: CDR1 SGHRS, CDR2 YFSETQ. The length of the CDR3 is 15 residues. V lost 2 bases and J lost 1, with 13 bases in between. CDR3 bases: TGCGCCAGCAGCTTACAAAGCGCAAGATCCTACGAGCAGTACTTC. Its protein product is CASSLQSARSYEQYF.

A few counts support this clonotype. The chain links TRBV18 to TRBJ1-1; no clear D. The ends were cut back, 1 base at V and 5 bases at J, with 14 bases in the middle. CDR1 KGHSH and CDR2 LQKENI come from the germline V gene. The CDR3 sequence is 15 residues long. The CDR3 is CASSPREGGWTEAFF. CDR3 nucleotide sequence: TGTGCCAGCTCACCACGGGAGGGAGGGTGGACTGAAGCTTTCTTT.

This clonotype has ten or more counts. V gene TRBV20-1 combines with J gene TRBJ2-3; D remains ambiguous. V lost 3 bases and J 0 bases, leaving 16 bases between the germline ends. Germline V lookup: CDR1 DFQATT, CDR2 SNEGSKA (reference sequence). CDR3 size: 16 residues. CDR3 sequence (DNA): TGCAGTGCTAGTAAACGTCAGGAGACTAGCACAGATACGCAGTATTTT. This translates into CSASKRQETSTDTQYF.

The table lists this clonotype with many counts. The CDR3, as DNA: TGCAGTGCTTCCCTCGTCCCAACTAAACGTGAAGCTTTCTTT. Translated, it gives CSASLVPTKREAFF. The chain has TRBV20-1 and TRBJ1-1, with D uncertain. Germline values: CDR1 DFQATT, CDR2 SNEGSKA (reference sequence). This CDR3 has 14 amino acids. Trimming took off 5 bases at V and 7 bases at J, with 20 bases between the two ends.

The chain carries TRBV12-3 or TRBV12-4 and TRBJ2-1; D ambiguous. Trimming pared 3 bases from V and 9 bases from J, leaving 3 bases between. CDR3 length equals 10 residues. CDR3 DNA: TGTGCCAGCAGTTTCAGTGAGCAGTTCTTC. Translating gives CASSFSEQFF.

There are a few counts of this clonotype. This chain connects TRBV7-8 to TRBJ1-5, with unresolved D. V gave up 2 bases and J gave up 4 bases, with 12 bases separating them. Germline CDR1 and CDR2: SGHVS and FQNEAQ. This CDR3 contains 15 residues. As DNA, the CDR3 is TGTGCCAGCAGCTTATCACCAGAGGGTAATCAGCCCCAGCATTTT. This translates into CASSLSPEGNQPQHF.

The CDR3 DNA sequence: TGTGCCAGCAGCTTAGTCCCAGCGGGAGTCGGGATTGGGTCAGGAAACATTCAGTACTTC. Residues: CASSLVPAGVGIGSGNIQYF. The chain uses TRBV11-2 and TRBJ2-4, with 8 positions matching TRBD2. The junction had 20 bases not matched to a gene; V was cut back by 1 base and J by 6 bases. The CDR3 loop spans 20 amino acids. The germline CDR1 and CDR2 sequences are SGHAT and FQNNGV.

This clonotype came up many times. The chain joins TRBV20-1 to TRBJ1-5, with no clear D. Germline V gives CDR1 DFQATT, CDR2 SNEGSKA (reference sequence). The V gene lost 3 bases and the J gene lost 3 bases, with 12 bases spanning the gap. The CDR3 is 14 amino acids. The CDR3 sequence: CSASSGRNNQPQHF. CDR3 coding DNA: TGCAGTGCTAGTTCCGGACGGAACAATCAGCCCCAGCATTTT.

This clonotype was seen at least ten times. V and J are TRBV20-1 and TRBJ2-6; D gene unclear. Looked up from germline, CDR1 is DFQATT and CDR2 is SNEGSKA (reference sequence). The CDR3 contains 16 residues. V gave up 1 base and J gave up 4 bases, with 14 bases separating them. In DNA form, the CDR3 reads TGCAGTGCTAGAGGAACCGCTGAATCCGGGGCCAACGTCCTGACTTTC. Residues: CSARGTAESGANVLTF.

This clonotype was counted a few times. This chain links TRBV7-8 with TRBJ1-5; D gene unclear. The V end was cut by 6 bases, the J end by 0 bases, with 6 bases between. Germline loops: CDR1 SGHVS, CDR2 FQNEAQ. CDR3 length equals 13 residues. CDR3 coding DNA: TGTGCCAGCAGTGCCGCTAGCAATCAGCCCCAGCATTTT. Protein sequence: CASSAASNQPQHF.

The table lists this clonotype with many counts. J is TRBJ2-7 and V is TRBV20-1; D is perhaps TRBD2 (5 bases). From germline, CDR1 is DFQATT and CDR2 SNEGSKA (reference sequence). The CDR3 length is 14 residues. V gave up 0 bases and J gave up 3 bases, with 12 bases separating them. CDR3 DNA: TGCAGTGCTAGAGACGGGTTGGCGGGCTACGAGCAGTACTTC. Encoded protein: CSARDGLAGYEQYF.

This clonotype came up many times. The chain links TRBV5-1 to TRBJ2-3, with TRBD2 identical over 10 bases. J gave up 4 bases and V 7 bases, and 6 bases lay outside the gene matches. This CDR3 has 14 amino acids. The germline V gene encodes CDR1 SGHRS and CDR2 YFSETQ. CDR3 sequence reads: CASQRGGSPDTQYF. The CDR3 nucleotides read TGCGCCAGCCAGCGGGGGGGCTCCCCAGATACGCAGTATTTT. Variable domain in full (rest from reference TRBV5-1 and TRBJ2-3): KAGVTQTPRYLIKTRGQQVTLSCSPISGHRSVSWYQQTPGQGLQFLFEYFSETQRNKGNFPGRFSGRQFSNSRSEMNVSTLELGDSALYLCASQRGGSPDTQYFGPGTRLTVL.